This TCR beta chain was recovered during a study of blood T cell repertoires in COVID-19. The wider study: T cells, B-cell-depleted T cells, or PBMCs provided the cDNA or gDNA that served as material.

Authors' methods: Reference gene primer amplification gave estimated nucleated cell counts. Sequencing was performed with immunoSEQ multiplex PCR; in TCRdb, only in-frame clones are kept and a portion is missing. From that table come the V and J calls and clone size; the DNA was used to work out D and trimming. The sample carries fewer than 450,000 clones, about nine tenths recorded once. Trimming at V came to 1 base and at J to 2 bases, leaving 13 bases not matched to a gene. The CDR3 has 18 amino acids. Germline-derived CDR1 and CDR2 are MGHRA and YSYEKL. Participant ages covered roughly 18 to 89 years across 24 US areas. Assignments of participants to cohorts depended upon their own reported clinical history. This clone has a single count.

Sequences were obtained from PBMCs or T cells enriched from blood (not recorded which). This TCR was sampled from a man between 18 and 29 years old who had recovered from COVID-19. The rearrangement links TRBV4-1 to TRBJ2-7, with 8 bases that match TRBD2. CDR3 protein: CASSQGAAGGARTYEQYF. CDR3 nucleotides: TGCGCCAGCAGCCAAGGAGCCGCCGGGGGGGCACGGACCTACGAGCAGTACTTC.